The 21 T cell receptor beta chains reported below all come from one sample, sequenced in a study of shared clonotypes between healthy human individuals. Produced via immunoSEQ multiplex PCR; TCRdb's table is partial and in-frame only. The table lists over a million clones, 97% to 99% of them singletons. The sequenced sample was naive CD4+ T cells sorted from blood. Described subset: CD45RA+ positively selected. These receptors came from a man between 25 and 39 years old in good health.

The V call is TRBV9, the J call TRBJ1-2; 7 bases fit TRBD1. CDR3 length equals 15 residues. The germline CDR1 and CDR2 sequences are SGDLS and YYNGEE. Trimming took 3 bases from V and 5 from J; bases not matched to a gene: 10. As DNA, the CDR3 is TGTGCCAGCAGCGATCAGGTGGGACAGAGTTATGGCTACACCTTC. This codes for CASSDQVGQSYGYTF.

V and J are TRBV6-5 and TRBJ2-7, with TRBD2 matching 8 bases. V was pared by 7 bases and J by 1 base, with 6 bases of the junction left unmatched. The germline V gene encodes CDR1 MNHEY and CDR2 SVGAGI. This CDR3 has 14 amino acids. The CDR3 coding sequence is TGTGCCAGCACCTACGGGAGGGGGTCCTACGAGCAGTACTTC. This codes for CASTYGRGSYEQYF.

Remarks on this clone: Different DNA sequences within this sample yield the same CDR3. The chain employs TRBV9 and TRBJ2-7, with 12 bases identical to TRBD2. The CDR3 spans 14 residues. Germline CDR1 is SGDLS and CDR2 is YYNGEE. Trimming at V came to 3 bases and at J to 5 bases, leaving 3 bases not matched to a gene. CDR3 sequence (DNA): TGTGCCAGCAGCGCGACTAGCGGGAGTCACGAGCAGTACTTC. Amino acid sequence: CASSATSGSHEQYF.

The gene calls are TRBV9 and TRBJ1-2, with 8 bases matching TRBD1. The CDR3 loop spans 14 amino acids. V dropped 3 bases and J dropped 3; count of bases not matched to a gene: 4. Germline lookup yields CDR1 SGDLS and CDR2 YYNGEE. DNA of the CDR3: TGTGCCAGCAGCGGACAGGGGAGTTACTATGGCTACACCTTC. It translates to CASSGQGSYYGYTF.

This clone was counted a single time. The rearrangement joins TRBV10-3 to TRBJ2-1, with TRBD1 matching 7 bases. Germline V lookup: CDR1 ENHRY, CDR2 SYGVKD. Trimming at V came to 0 bases and at J to 9 bases, leaving 5 bases not matched to a gene. This CDR3 region has 14 residues. The CDR3 is CAISESTGSAEQFF. CDR3 nucleotide sequence: TGTGCCATCAGTGAGTCGACAGGGTCCGCTGAGCAGTTCTTC.

The chain carries TRBV14 and TRBJ2-2, with D possibly being TRBD1 (6 bases). The CDR3 has 16 residues. V dropped 2 bases and J dropped 0 bases, with 10 bases sitting between them. Germline V gene lookup returns CDR1 SGHDN and CDR2 FVKESK. This CDR3 reads CASSQMRQANTGELFF. DNA of the CDR3: TGTGCCAGCAGCCAAATGCGACAGGCGAACACCGGGGAGCTGTTTTTT.

The V call is TRBV18, the J call TRBJ2-7, with TRBD2 identical over 7 bases. The V gene end was trimmed by 3 bases and the J gene end by 6 bases; junction bases not matched to a gene: 5. CDR3 length: 13 amino acids. The V gene's germline CDR1 is KGHSH and CDR2 LQKENI. The DNA of the CDR3 is TGTGCCAGCTCACCCGGGACTAAACGCGAGCAGTACTTC. This sequence encodes CASSPGTKREQYF.

The chain employs TRBV9 and TRBJ2-5, with D possibly matching TRBD1 (5 bases). The germline V gene has CDR1 SGDLS and CDR2 YYNGEE. Trimming removed 4 bases from V and 1 base from J, with 14 bases in between. The CDR3 is made up of 15 amino acids. The CDR3 here is CASSPQGAVQETQYF. The CDR3 DNA follows: TGTGCCAGCAGCCCGCAGGGTGCCGTCCAAGAGACCCAGTACTTC.

This rearrangement joins TRBV6-5 to TRBJ1-1, with D possibly being TRBD1 (6 bases). The V and J ends lost 4 bases and 6 bases respectively, with 18 bases between them. This CDR3 is built from 15 residues. Looked up from germline, CDR1 is MNHEY and CDR2 is SVGAGI. CDR3 in DNA: TGTGCCAGCAGTTGGGCCCGTCAGGGGAGCGCTGAAGCTTTCTTT. It translates to CASSWARQGSAEAFF.

The chain joins TRBV5-1 to TRBJ2-1; the match to TRBD2 covers 8 bases. CDR1 and CDR2 from the germline V gene are SGHRS and YFSETQ. This CDR3 has 19 amino acids. V shed 2 bases and J 5 bases; nucleotides not matched to a gene: 18. The CDR3 spells CASSLHAGTSSTRNNEQFF. CDR3 DNA: TGCGCCAGCAGCTTACACGCCGGGACTAGTTCGACTAGAAACAATGAGCAGTTCTTC.

V and J are TRBV20-1 and TRBJ2-1; D not resolved. Per the germline V gene, CDR1 is DFQATT and CDR2 is SNEGSKA (reference sequence). The CDR3 runs to 11 residues. Between the trimmed V and J ends, which lost 4 bases and 8 bases, there was a span of 9 bases. CDR3 region: CSATHRDEQFF. In DNA form, the CDR3 reads TGCAGTGCTACCCATAGGGATGAGCAGTTCTTC.

V and J are TRBV5-6 and TRBJ1-2; D may be TRBD1 (5 bases). The CDR3 is 11 amino acids. V was trimmed by 6 bases and J by 6 bases, leaving 9 bases between them. Germline CDR1 SGHDT, CDR2 YYEEEE. CDR3 sequence (DNA): TGTGCCAGCACCCGGGGGGATGGCTACACCTTC. Amino acid sequence: CASTRGDGYTF.

This clone is a singleton in its sample. The chain recombines TRBV7-8 with TRBJ1-5; TRBD1 aligns across 9 bases. Trimming removed 6 bases from V and 7 bases from J; junction bases left unmatched: 7. Germline values: CDR1 SGHVS, CDR2 FQNEAQ. This CDR3 contains 14 residues. Here the CDR3 reads CASRGGTGNQPQHF. CDR3 nucleotide sequence: TGTGCCAGCAGGGGGGGGACAGGGAACCAGCCCCAGCATTTT.

The chain recombines TRBV13 with TRBJ1-5; TRBD1 might be the D (6 bases). This CDR3 is 16 amino acids long. Germline values: CDR1 PRHDT, CDR2 FYEKMQ (reference sequence). V shed 4 bases and J shed 3 bases, with 16 bases lying between them. The CDR3 loop reads CASSSKKQGHNQPQHF. The DNA for the CDR3 is TGTGCCAGCAGCTCCAAGAAACAGGGCCACAATCAGCCCCAGCATTTT.

This chain connects TRBV15 to TRBJ2-1; 10 bases are a match to TRBD2. Germline V gene data show CDR1 as LNHNV and CDR2 as YYDKDF (reference sequence). CDR3 length: 15 amino acids. V was clipped by 8 bases and J by 9 bases; unmatched bases: 13. CDR3 in amino acids: CATRALAGVLGEQFF. The CDR3 bases are TGTGCCACCCGAGCTCTAGCGGGAGTCTTAGGTGAGCAGTTCTTC.

Points on this clone: Other DNA sequences in this specimen translate into the identical CDR3. The V and J genes are TRBV28 and TRBJ2-7, with D perhaps matching TRBD2 (5 bases). The CDR3 length is 12 residues. Germline CDR1 reads MDHEN; CDR2 reads SYDVKM. Trimming cost V 5 bases and J 3 bases, with 8 bases left between them. The CDR3: CASSPTSYEQYF. As DNA, the CDR3 is TGTGCCAGCAGTCCAACTAGCTACGAGCAGTACTTC.

J is TRBJ2-7 and V is TRBV18; D is ambiguous. CDR3 length: 17 residues. Germline V gene data show CDR1 as KGHSH and CDR2 as LQKENI. V was shortened by 3 bases and J by 3 bases, with 21 bases between the two germline ends. For the CDR3, the DNA is TGTGCCAGCTCACCGCCCAGGTCGCTTACTCCGGTCTACGAGCAGTACTTC. It codes for CASSPPRSLTPVYEQYF.

The V and J genes are TRBV5-4 and TRBJ2-1, with a weak D call TRBD2 (6 bases). The length of the CDR3 is 16 residues. CDR1 and CDR2 from the germline V gene are SGHNT and YYREEE (reference sequence). Trimming stripped 3 bases from V and 0 bases from J, with 13 bases between. The CDR3 sequence: CASSSSVSFSYNEQFF. CDR3 sequence (DNA): TGTGCCAGCAGCTCTAGCGTGTCCTTCTCCTACAATGAGCAGTTCTTC. Using reference TRBV5-4 and TRBJ2-1 for the parts outside the CDR3, the full variable domain is ETGVTQSPTHLIKTRGQQVTLRCSSQSGHNTVSWYQQALGQGPQFIFQYYREEENGRGNFPPRFSGLQFPNYSSELNVNALELDDSALYLCASSSSVSFSYNEQFFGPGTRLTVL.

As concerns this clone: A single base separates this from a much larger clone, so it may be a read error. The chain has TRBV6-5 and TRBJ2-5; D gene unclear. The CDR3 is 11 amino acids. Germline V gives CDR1 MNHEY, CDR2 SVGAGI. Between the trimmed V and J ends, which lost 5 bases and 5 bases, there was a span of 6 bases. Here the CDR3 DNA reads TGTGCCAGCAGTGTAGGGGAGACCCAGTACTTC. This translates into CASSVGETQYF.

The genes are TRBV5-4 and TRBJ1-1; D is ambiguous. In germline, CDR1 is SGHNT, CDR2 YYREEE (reference sequence). This CDR3 has 13 residues. Between the trimmed V and J ends, which lost 3 bases and 3 bases, there was a span of 9 bases. The CDR3 sequence is CASSSVGDTEAFF. CDR3 bases: TGTGCCAGCAGCTCCGTGGGAGACACTGAAGCTTTCTTT.

The gene calls are TRBV7-8 and TRBJ1-5; maybe TRBD1 (6 bases). The CDR3 sequence is 15 residues long. Germline values: CDR1 SGHVS, CDR2 FQNEAQ. V was pared by 4 bases and J by 9 bases, with 19 bases between. In nucleotides, the CDR3 is TGTGCCAGCAGCTACCCAAGGGGGATGGGGTGGCCCCAGCATTTT. Its translation is CASSYPRGMGWPQHF.